The following is a TCR beta chain sequence with its context. What it binds is not known. The PCR employed 60 Vbeta primers together with 13 Jbeta primers. Some clones are missing from TCRdb's copy, which holds only in-frame ones; the method was immunoSEQ multiplex PCR. Among over 200,000 clones listed, over 65% were seen once. The CDR3 extends over 17 amino acids. Unmatched junction bases numbered 11, after V lost 2 bases and J lost 4 bases. In germline, CDR1 is SGHNT, CDR2 YYREEE (reference sequence). This sample was included in a study of cytomegalovirus exposure and HLA in healthy donors. Study-level points and caveats: One variant, a missense change in DCLRE1C, was linked in a later analysis to TCR beta V- and J-gene trimming.

The chain is built from TRBV5-4 and TRBJ2-1, with TRBD2 matching over 8 bases. The TCR sequence derives from a woman aged 60-75 years in good health and CMV-seropositive. Sequenced: PBMCs. CDR3: CASSLYRGGLGYNEQFF. The CDR3 region has the DNA TGTGCCAGCAGCTTATATCGGGGGGGCCTGGGGTACAATGAGCAGTTCTTC.